The clone carrying this TCR beta chain was seen more than once but under ten times. Its cognate antigen is unknown. cDNA synthesis was performed by 5'RACE with 10-nucleotide random UMIs. TCRdb recomputed calls from the 5' RACE reads with MiXCR, one row per CDR3 protein. Of 60,000 or so distinct CDR3 sequences listed, about an eighth are singletons. This CDR3 is built from 14 residues. Between the trimmed V and J ends, which lost 3 bases and 3 bases, there was a span of 11 bases. CDR1 and CDR2 from the germline V gene are SGHRS and YFSETQ. This entry comes from a study of neurological immune-mediated disorders. Study-wide results and limits: The absence of shared CDR3 amino acid sequences among expanded clones across subjects suggests private repertoires in all groups.

The study built unsorted libraries from 2 million PBMCs kept at -80 C. The material sequenced was PBMCs. The chain carries TRBV5-1 and TRBJ2-3, with a possible D match to TRBD1 (5 bases). This receptor was obtained from a man in his 60s in good health. Written as DNA, the CDR3 is TGCGCCAGCAGCTCCCGGACAAAAACAGATACGCAGTATTTT. This codes for CASSSRTKTDTQYF.